The 13 T cell receptor beta chains below all came from one sample that was sequenced in a study of cytomegalovirus exposure and HLA in healthy donors. The PCR employed 60 Vbeta primers together with 13 Jbeta primers. Repertoires were generated with immunoSEQ multiplex PCR, while TCRdb's copy carries only in-frame clones and drops some. In the table there are about 150,000 clones, around 83% of which are singletons. The specimen was PBMCs. These receptors all stem from a woman between 45 and 60 years old in good health and CMV-seropositive.

Notes on this clone: In the same sample, other DNA sequences code for this CDR3. The chain combines TRBV7-8 with TRBJ2-7; TRBD2 matches at 7 bases. Germline-derived CDR1 and CDR2 are SGHVS and FQNEAQ. V dropped 1 base and J dropped 4; count of bases not matched to a gene: 7. The length of the CDR3 is 15 residues. The CDR3 DNA reads as TGTGCCAGCAGCTTAGTGCGGCTAGCGGCATACGAGCAGTACTTC. It translates to CASSLVRLAAYEQYF.

This sequence joins TRBV28 and TRBJ1-5; D possibly corresponds to TRBD1 (6 bases). The CDR3 is 11 residues long. V was shortened by 8 bases and J by 4 bases, with 6 bases between the two germline ends. Per germline, CDR1 MDHEN and CDR2 SYDVKM. Here the CDR3 reads CASQGNQPQHF. The DNA for the CDR3 is TGTGCCAGCCAGGGGAATCAGCCCCAGCATTTT.

The chain is built from TRBV25-1 and TRBJ2-3; 8 positions agree with TRBD1. J was trimmed by 4 bases and V by 0 bases; bases with no gene match: 9. The CDR3 runs 17 residues. The germline CDR1 and CDR2 sequences are MGHDK and SYGVNS. DNA for the CDR3: TGTGCCAGCAGTGAATACGAGACCGAGACAGGGGCAGATACGCAGTATTTT. This encodes CASSEYETETGADTQYF.

The rearrangement uses TRBV5-4 and TRBJ2-2; D perhaps matches TRBD1 (6 bases). V lost 0 bases and J 2 bases, leaving 8 bases between the germline ends. The CDR3 runs 15 residues. The germline V gene encodes CDR1 SGHNT and CDR2 YYREEE (reference sequence). CDR3: CASSLDRANTGELFF. The CDR3 DNA sequence: TGTGCCAGCAGCTTGGACAGGGCAAACACCGGGGAGCTGTTTTTT.

The rearrangement uses TRBV5-8 and TRBJ1-2, with D perhaps matching TRBD1 (5 bases). This CDR3 is built from 15 residues. Germline V lookup: CDR1 SGHTS, CDR2 YDEGEE. V lost 3 bases to trimming and J lost 2 bases, with 14 bases between them. CDR3: CASSSGRTLNYGYTF. CDR3 nucleotides: TGTGCCAGCAGCTCCGGACGGACACTAAACTATGGCTACACCTTC.

V gene TRBV7-9 combines with J gene TRBJ1-1; TRBD1 aligns across 7 bases. The CDR3 has 14 amino acids. The J segment lost 11 bases and the V segment lost 4 bases, leaving 13 bases of the junction unmatched. In germline, CDR1 is SEHNR, CDR2 FQNEAQ (reference sequence). CDR3 region: CASSSSGTEGPAFF. The CDR3 nucleotides are TGTGCCAGCAGCTCATCCGGGACAGAGGGTCCGGCTTTCTTT. The full variable domain, rest sourced from reference TRBV7-9 and TRBJ1-1, is DTGVSQNPRHKITKRGQNVTFRCDPISEHNRLYWYRQTLGQGPEFLTYFQNEAQLEKSRLLSDRFSAERPKGSFSTLEIQRTEQGDSAMYLCASSSSGTEGPAFFGQGTRLTVV.

The rearrangement uses TRBV27 and TRBJ2-1; 11 positions agree with TRBD2. CDR3 length: 15 residues. Germline V CDR1 and CDR2: MNHEY, SMNVEV (reference sequence). V shed 6 bases, J shed 5 bases, and the junction held 6 bases outside the gene matches. DNA of the CDR3: TGTGCCAGCAGAGCCCCGGGACTAGCGGACAATGAGCAGTTCTTC. It specifies CASRAPGLADNEQFF.

This chain links TRBV9 with TRBJ2-5; D is uncertain. Trimming removed 2 bases from V and 1 base from J, with 6 bases in between. The CDR3 consists of 13 residues. Germline lookup yields CDR1 SGDLS and CDR2 YYNGEE. CDR3 nucleotides: TGTGCCAGCAGCGTCCACTTCCAAGAGACCCAGTACTTC. Amino acid sequence: CASSVHFQETQYF.

The chain recombines TRBV7-9 with TRBJ2-3, with 10 bases aligning to TRBD2. The CDR3 is made up of 18 amino acids. The germline gives CDR1 SEHNR, CDR2 FQNEAQ (reference sequence). V shed 2 bases and J 4 bases; nucleotides not matched to a gene: 12. CDR3 bases: TGTGCCAGCAGCTTAAGGCCAGCGGGGGGGGGATGGCCAGATACGCAGTATTTT. It specifies CASSLRPAGGGWPDTQYF.

V is TRBV7-9 and J is TRBJ1-1; D possibly corresponds to TRBD1 (5 bases). Per the germline V gene, CDR1 is SEHNR and CDR2 is FQNEAQ (reference sequence). The CDR3 spans 13 residues. The V end was cut by 4 bases, the J end by 6 bases, with 12 bases between. In DNA form, the CDR3 reads TGTGCCAGCAGCTATAGGGGTAACCCTGAAGCTTTCTTT. Translation gives CASSYRGNPEAFF. The full variable domain, completed using reference TRBV7-9 and TRBJ1-1, is DTGVSQNPRHKITKRGQNVTFRCDPISEHNRLYWYRQTLGQGPEFLTYFQNEAQLEKSRLLSDRFSAERPKGSFSTLEIQRTEQGDSAMYLCASSYRGNPEAFFGQGTRLTVV.

The V call is TRBV2, the J call TRBJ1-5; 8 bases are a match to TRBD1. This CDR3 comprises 15 residues. Losses at the gene ends were 1 base for V and 6 bases for J; bases not matched to a gene: 5. In germline, CDR1 is SNHLY, CDR2 FYNNEI. In DNA form, the CDR3 reads TGTGCCAGCAGTGAAGACAGGGGGTTCGCTCAGCCCCAGCATTTT. It encodes CASSEDRGFAQPQHF.

The chain uses TRBV29-1 and TRBJ2-6, with D possibly TRBD1 on 6 matching bases. Trimming removed 6 bases from V and 0 bases from J, with 18 bases in between. Germline V lookup: CDR1 SQVTM, CDR2 ANQGSEA. This CDR3 is built from 17 residues. The CDR3 bases are TGCAGCGTCCCCGGGGCAGGGGTAGACTCTGGGGCCAACGTCCTGACTTTC. Amino acids: CSVPGAGVDSGANVLTF.

This clone was counted between two and nine times. The junction departs from the called germline gene at one end, perhaps through a read error. This chain joins TRBV5-1 and TRBJ1-2; D gene uncertain. This CDR3 spans 14 amino acids. CDR1 is SGHRS and CDR2 is YFSETQ in the germline V gene. Here the CDR3 reads CASSLVGQFYGYTF. CDR3 DNA: TGTGCCAGCAGCTTGGTTGGGCAGTTCTATGGCTACACCTTC.